Given below is one T cell receptor beta chain in context. This clone was counted a few times. What antigen it recognizes has not been identified. The sample holds no much larger clone one base away, and base qualities are not on file. Library preparation employed the immunoSEQ multiplex PCR assay. A mixture of 60 forward primers for TCR Vbeta segments and 13 reverse primers for TCR Jbeta segments was used in the multiplex PCR. The CDR3 region of rearranged TCR beta genes was amplified from genomic DNA by a multiplex PCR assay. On the Illumina HiSeq System, the amplified TCR beta libraries were sequenced as 87-base-pair reads. In the original analysis: A later analysis counted 75 million to 100 million unique TCR beta chains across the 650 to 800 repertoires, and some 11 million of these chains were shared by at least two donors. A nearest-neighbor algorithm error-corrected the raw reads and collapsed the reads into unique sequences, merging closely related sequences to remove PCR and sequencing errors. Alignment of CDR3 sequences to IMGT reference sequences was used to assign V, D and J gene segments. For a sequence to be retained, at least a six-nucleotide match to both a V gene segment and a J gene segment was required. Rearrangements were classified as productive when the CDR3 lacked stop codons and remained in frame with V and J, and all other rearrangements were classified as non-productive. Following IMGT convention, CDR3 was defined as the stretch from the second conserved V-encoded cysteine up to the conserved J-encoded phenylalanine. The earlier analysis of 587 of the donors excluded sequences that lacked an unambiguous match to a single V gene segment. In an earlier analysis of about 590 of the donors, a V segment was called functional when productive rearrangements were above 56.7%, and segregating when the standard deviation between donors exceeded 5%. A statistical classification framework was built to diagnose cytomegalovirus status from the catalog of TCR beta chain sequences. In a later analysis, V and J genes were assigned by comparing TCR nucleotide sequences against IMGT/GENE-DB human TR gene sequences. In a later analysis, CDR3 sequences and most-parsimonious VDJ recombination scenarios were assigned using the TCRdist pipeline. In a later analysis, each TCR beta chain was defined by its CDR3 amino acid sequence together with its V-gene family, and reads without a unique V-gene family were excluded. To address suspected cross-contamination and a sequencing artifact, a later analysis removed 592 highly shared, low-generation-probability nucleotide sequences. For each public chain, a later analysis derived a clonal expansion index from normalized ranks of inferred template counts within each repertoire. In a later analysis, generation probabilities were computed with a VDJ recombination model fitted to out-of-frame rearrangements, and the resulting probabilities were checked against IGoR. In a later analysis, TCR-TCR, TCR-HLA and TCR-CMV co-occurrence was scored with hypergeometric tests, and a repertoire-size bias correction was applied to TCR pairs. A later analysis estimated false discovery rates by permuting HLA or CMV assignments 20 times. A later analysis grouped co-occurring TCRs with DBSCAN, adding TCRdist sequence similarity when clustering within HLA-allele-positive subsets. Repertoires with fewer than 30,000 or more than 120,000 public chains, plus five repertoires with anomalous nucleotide sharing, were excluded from co-occurrence clustering. Drawn from immuneACCESS, this table holds only the in-frame rearrangements with V and J called that TCRdb kept. Clones are partly lost; checked studies trace under half to an unresolved V gene and leave the rest unexplained. The D gene and trimming were derived from the DNA, and the V and J assignments and clone size from that table. A total of more than 95,000 clones appear in this sample, over 8% of them only once. 3% of the sample is taken by the ten largest.

Germline trimming amounts to 5 bases on V and 4 bases on J, with 5 as the count of junction bases outside the gene matches. The CDR3 spans 14 residues, from the cysteine through the phenylalanine. The retained sequence is limited to the CDR3, 42 bases, with the frame set at the first base. The germline V gene encodes CDR1 MNHNS and CDR2 SASEGT. The cohort consisted of 666 healthy bone marrow donors. At the time of sampling, every cohort member was nominally healthy, though immune exposures that went unrecorded were likely present. The donor was CMV seronegative and belonged to the group of 352 seronegative cohort members. Each donor provided a peripheral blood sample, and peripheral blood mononuclear cells were used for TCR beta sequencing. Genomic DNA was extracted from the blood cell samples with the Qiagen DNeasy Blood Extraction Kit. The sample is drawn from a study of cytomegalovirus exposure and HLA in healthy donors (TCRdb year 2017). As for the study more broadly: An earlier analysis of roughly 500 of the donors reported approximately 290 Gb of sequence data and 100 million to 130 million unique TCR beta sequences from about 180 million T cells. An early release covering some 640 HLA-typed donors comprised approximately 290 gigabases of sequencing data and some 79 million unique TCR sequences. The genetic ancestry cluster associated with self-reported Caucasian donors included around 76% of the roughly 410 genotyped donors. The aim of the study was to test whether cataloging public T cell receptors could identify signatures of past pathogen exposure. Using immunosequencing, the study profiled T cell repertoires from about 610 subjects and related those repertoires to cytomegalovirus serostatus. In addition to the first cohort of 666 subjects, a separate validation cohort of over 90 different subjects was used. To predict cytomegalovirus infection status, the study combined high-throughput TCR immunosequencing, statistical association of individual TCRs with disease status, and machine learning. To study patterns of TCR occurrence, a later analysis re-analyzed previously published TCR beta repertoires from under 750 donors and added high-resolution HLA genotyping. Rather than using new phenotypic data, the later analysis identified candidate immune exposures from TCR beta sequences and from how often those sequences occurred across donors. In an earlier analysis of roughly 600 of the donors, high-throughput TCR beta sequencing was used to judge whether each TCR beta V gene segment behaved as functional or pseudogenic. Donor age, sex, ethnicity and CMV serostatus were compiled alongside the repertoire data. A later genetic analysis used genome-wide SNP genotypes for about 60% of the 666 donors, treating that subset as a discovery cohort. All discovery cohort repertoires had been generated using a single sequencing platform. HLA typing included class I and class II loci at four-digit resolution. Typing coverage differed by locus: A, B, C, DRB1 and DQB1 were typed in about 629-630 donors, DQA1 in 522, DPA1 in 606, and DPB1 in 400 to 480. Roughly 5 DR-DQ haplotypes were handled as single units for association and clustering because linkage in the cohort was strong. On average, 235,054 unique TCR beta nucleotide sequences were sequenced per donor among 398 genotyped donors of the cohort, with about 19% of those sequences being non-productive.

The paper as a whole reports these results and caveats: The classifier was reported to diagnose cytomegalovirus status with high specificity and sensitivity in both the original cohort and the validation cohort. The sequencing pipeline was judged likely to have produced a cluster of highly shared sequence variants as a technical artifact. Broadly in line with IMGT annotations, most TCR beta V segments showed up in productive rearrangements about 87% or about 30% of the time in an earlier analysis of around 600 of the donors. At a false discovery rate of 0.05, a later analysis linked about 17,000 TCR beta sequences to specific HLA alleles. Over 15 rarely observed V segments, including chromosome 9 orphons, were excluded from the earlier analysis of some 590 of the donors because counts were too low. A further reported finding was that TCR beta sequences accurately predicted the HLA-A and HLA-B alleles for most subjects in the first cohort. Immune exposure information for the cohort was limited to CMV serostatus. Because HLA typing was missing for some donors at each locus, association tests included only the typed subset. In a later genetic analysis, a missense DCLRE1C variant was associated with V-gene and J-gene trimming of TCR beta chains, and the association was replicated in an independent cohort. Linkage disequilibrium might explain the correlated functional status among segregating V segments, but an unknown experimental factor could not be excluded. A later analysis found that TCR association rates varied across HLA loci, with DRB1 alleles showing the most associated TCRs and HLA-C alleles the fewest. Compared with equally common non-associated chains, HLA-associated TCR beta chains in a later analysis were more clonally expanded and had lower generation probabilities. Some IMGT-functional V segments, including TRBV6-2 and TRBV6-3, could not be distinguished by the 87-base-pair reads and were therefore excluded. A later analysis found that most CMV-associated TCR beta chains appeared HLA-restricted, with HLA associations seemingly driven largely by CMV exposure. The study gave a list of 150 to 200 TCR beta chains associated with cytomegalovirus. The cohort was sequenced for TCR beta chains only, and without alpha or paired-chain data the features that could be detected were limited. Several of the top co-occurrence clusters appeared to be linked to parvovirus B19, influenza, CMV and Epstein-Barr virus, according to a later analysis. The presence/absence analyses assumed that sequencing depth was roughly uniform across donors, and that assumption may not be true. While some public TCRs were present in many individuals, most TCR sequences turned up only very rarely across donors. The authors suggested that the approach could potentially be generalized to other disease states and immunological phenotypes. When HLA alleles, especially DR and DQ, strongly co-occurred, attributing TCR associations to individual alleles was difficult. Compared with the roughly 670-donor mean, donors in an Asian-associated ancestry cluster had fewer N-insertions in productive TCRs, according to a later genetic analysis. A few of the identified cytomegalovirus-associated TCR beta chains were confirmed in vitro to be specific for cytomegalovirus antigens.

In this chain, TRBV6-1 is recombined with TRBJ2-1; 7 nucleotides in the junction match TRBD2. What was sequenced was PBMCs. This TCR came from a man aged 25-45 years in good health and CMV-seronegative. The CDR3 loop reads CASSSSGLYNEQFF. The bases read TGTGCCAGCAGTTCTAGCGGCTTGTACAATGAGCAGTTCTTC.